This TCR beta chain was recovered during a study of CD8 T cells in Susac syndrome. Turning to the study itself: Sequenced Susac syndrome patients included more than five with clinically active disease and eight in remission.

Reverse transcription of 0.5 to 1 ug RNA was performed with random hexamers. Each CDR3 protein gets one entry after TCRdb re-called the immunoSEQ multiplex PCR reads with MiXCR. The table lists some 140,000 distinct CDR3 sequences, more than 85% of them singletons. V dropped 6 bases and J dropped 6; count of bases not matched to a gene: 8. CDR3 length: 16 residues. The sequenced target, TCR beta, came from blood CD8+ and CD4+ T cells. J is TRBJ2-2 and V is TRBV12-3 or TRBV12-4; 12 bases line up with TRBD2. Sequenced: CD8+ T cells from PBMCs. This clonotype originated in a human donor with Susac syndrome. CDR3 region: CASSQLAGGWSGELFF. The CDR3 DNA follows: TGTGCCAGCAGCCAACTAGCGGGAGGATGGTCCGGGGAGCTGTTTTTT.